In this sample, the clone carrying this T cell receptor beta chain turned up a few times. Ranging in age from about 6 to 100, the donors were healthy Caucasian individuals from Russia. Every donor contributed around 10 milliliters of peripheral blood by blood draw. Next came a second PCR, run for about 6 to 12 cycles, which used a sample-barcoded 5' primer along with a J-beta primer mix. Sequencing of every sample gave 2.5 million or more CDR3-containing paired-end reads. TCRdb re-derived calls from the 5' RACE reads in MiXCR, one entry per CDR3 protein. The sample has hundreds of thousands of distinct CDR3 sequences; about 62% are singletons. Germline lookup yields CDR1 LGHDT and CDR2 YNNKEL (reference sequence). The CDR3 is 12 amino acids. The V end was cut by 5 bases, the J end by 2 bases, with 6 bases between. The sample is drawn from a study of blood T cells in healthy people across ages.

This TCR derives from a man in his thirties or forties in good health. Sequenced input: blood. The V call is TRBV3-1, the J call TRBJ2-5; no reliable D call. CDR3 amino acids: CASSEPQETQYF. CDR3 bases: TGTGCCAGCAGCGAACCTCAAGAGACCCAGTACTTC.